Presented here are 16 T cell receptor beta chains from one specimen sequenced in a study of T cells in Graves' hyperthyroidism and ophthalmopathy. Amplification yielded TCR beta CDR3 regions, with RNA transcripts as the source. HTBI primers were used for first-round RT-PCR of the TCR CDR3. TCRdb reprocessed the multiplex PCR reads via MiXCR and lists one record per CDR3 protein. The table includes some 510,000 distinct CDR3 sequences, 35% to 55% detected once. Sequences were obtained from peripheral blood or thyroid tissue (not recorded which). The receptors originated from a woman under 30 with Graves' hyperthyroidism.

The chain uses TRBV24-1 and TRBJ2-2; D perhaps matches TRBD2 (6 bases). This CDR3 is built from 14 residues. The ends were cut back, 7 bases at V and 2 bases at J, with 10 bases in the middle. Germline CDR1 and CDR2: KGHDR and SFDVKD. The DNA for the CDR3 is TGTGCCACCAGGGGGGAGGCTAACACCGGGGAGCTGTTTTTT. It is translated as CATRGEANTGELFF.

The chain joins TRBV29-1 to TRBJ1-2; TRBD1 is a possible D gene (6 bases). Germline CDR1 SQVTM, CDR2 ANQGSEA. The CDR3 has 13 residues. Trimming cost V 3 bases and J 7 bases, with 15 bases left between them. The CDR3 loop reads CSVDPTGTAGYTF. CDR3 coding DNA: TGCAGCGTTGACCCTACAGGGACGGCTGGCTACACCTTC.

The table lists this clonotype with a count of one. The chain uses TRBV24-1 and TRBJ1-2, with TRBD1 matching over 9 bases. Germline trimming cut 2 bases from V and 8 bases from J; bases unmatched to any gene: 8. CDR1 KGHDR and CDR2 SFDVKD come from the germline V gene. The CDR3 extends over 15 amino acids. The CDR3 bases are TGTGCCACCAGTGATTCCCAGGGGACAGGGAGAGGCTACACCTTC. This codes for CATSDSQGTGRGYTF.

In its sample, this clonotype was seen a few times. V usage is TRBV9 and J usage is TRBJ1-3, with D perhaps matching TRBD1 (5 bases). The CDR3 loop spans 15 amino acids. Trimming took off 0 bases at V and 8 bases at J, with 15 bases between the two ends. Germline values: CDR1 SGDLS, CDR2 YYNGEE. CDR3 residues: CASSVVGASGDTIYF. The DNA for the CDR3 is TGTGCCAGCAGCGTAGTTGGGGCGTCCGGGGACACCATATATTTT.

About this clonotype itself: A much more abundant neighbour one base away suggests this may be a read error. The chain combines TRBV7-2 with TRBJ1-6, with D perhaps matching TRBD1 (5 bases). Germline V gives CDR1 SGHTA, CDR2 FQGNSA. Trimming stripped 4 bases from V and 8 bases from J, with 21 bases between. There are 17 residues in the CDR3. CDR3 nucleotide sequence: TGTGCCAGCAGCTCCCCTTGGGTTGGATGGGGCGATTCACCCCTCCACTTT. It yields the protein CASSSPWVGWGDSPLHF.

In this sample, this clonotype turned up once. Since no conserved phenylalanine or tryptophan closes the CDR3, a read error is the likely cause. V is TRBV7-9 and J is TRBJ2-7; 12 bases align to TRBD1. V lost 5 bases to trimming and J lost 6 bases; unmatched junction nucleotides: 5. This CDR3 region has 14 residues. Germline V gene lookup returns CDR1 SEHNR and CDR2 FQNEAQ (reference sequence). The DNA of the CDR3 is TGTGCCAGCAGCCCGGGACAGGGGGCGTCCGAGCAGTACCTC. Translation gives CASSPGQGASEQYL.

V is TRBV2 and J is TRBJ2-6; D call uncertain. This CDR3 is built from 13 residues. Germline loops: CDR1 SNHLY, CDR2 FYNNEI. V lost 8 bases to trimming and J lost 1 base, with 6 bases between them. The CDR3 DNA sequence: TGTGCCAGCTGGCAATCTGGGGCCAACGTCCTGACTTTC. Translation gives CASWQSGANVLTF.

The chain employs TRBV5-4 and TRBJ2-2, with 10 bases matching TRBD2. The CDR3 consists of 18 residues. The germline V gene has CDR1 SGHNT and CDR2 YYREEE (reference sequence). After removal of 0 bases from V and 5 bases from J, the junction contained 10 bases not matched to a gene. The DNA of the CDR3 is TGTGCCAGCAGCTTGGGCGGGGGGCTAGCGGGAGAGACCGGGGAGCTGTTTTTT. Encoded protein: CASSLGGGLAGETGELFF.

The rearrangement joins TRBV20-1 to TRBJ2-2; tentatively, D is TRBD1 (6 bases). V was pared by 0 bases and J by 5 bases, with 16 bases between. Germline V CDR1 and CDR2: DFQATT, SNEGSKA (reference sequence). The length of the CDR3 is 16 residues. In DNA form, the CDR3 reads TGCAGTGCTAGAGATCGGGACACAGGGTGGACCGGGGAGCTGTTTTTT. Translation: CSARDRDTGWTGELFF.

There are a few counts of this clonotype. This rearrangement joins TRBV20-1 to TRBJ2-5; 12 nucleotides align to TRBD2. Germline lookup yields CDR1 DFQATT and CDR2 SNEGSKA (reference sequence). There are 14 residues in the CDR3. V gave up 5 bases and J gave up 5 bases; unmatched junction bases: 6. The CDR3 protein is CSASTSGSGETQYF. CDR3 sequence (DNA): TGCAGTGCTTCGACTAGCGGGAGTGGGGAGACCCAGTACTTC.

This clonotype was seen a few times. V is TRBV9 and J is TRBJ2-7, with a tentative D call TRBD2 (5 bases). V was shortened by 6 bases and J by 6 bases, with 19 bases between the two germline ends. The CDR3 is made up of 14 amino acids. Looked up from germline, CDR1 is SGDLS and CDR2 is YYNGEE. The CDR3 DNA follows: TGTGCCAGCACCCGTCTTGGGTACGGAGGCGAGCAGTACTTC. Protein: CASTRLGYGGEQYF.

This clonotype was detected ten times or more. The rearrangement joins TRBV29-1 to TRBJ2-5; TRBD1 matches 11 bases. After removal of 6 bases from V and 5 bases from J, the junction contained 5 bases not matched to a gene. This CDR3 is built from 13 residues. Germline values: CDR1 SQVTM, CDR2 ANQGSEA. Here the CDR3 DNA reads TGCAGCGTAGGACAGGGGGCAGGGGAGACCCAGTACTTC. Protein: CSVGQGAGETQYF.

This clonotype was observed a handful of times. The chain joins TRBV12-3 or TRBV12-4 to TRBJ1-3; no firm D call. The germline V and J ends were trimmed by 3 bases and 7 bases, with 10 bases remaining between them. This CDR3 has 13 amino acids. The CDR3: CASSFAGGNTIYF. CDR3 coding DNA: TGTGCCAGCAGTTTTGCAGGAGGGAACACCATATATTTT.

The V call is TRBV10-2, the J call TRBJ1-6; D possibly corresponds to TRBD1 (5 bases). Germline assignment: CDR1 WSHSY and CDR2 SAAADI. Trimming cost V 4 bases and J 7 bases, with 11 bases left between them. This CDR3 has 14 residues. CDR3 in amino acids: CASSVGGENSPLHF. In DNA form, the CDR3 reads TGCGCCAGCAGTGTTGGGGGGGAGAATTCACCCCTCCACTTT.

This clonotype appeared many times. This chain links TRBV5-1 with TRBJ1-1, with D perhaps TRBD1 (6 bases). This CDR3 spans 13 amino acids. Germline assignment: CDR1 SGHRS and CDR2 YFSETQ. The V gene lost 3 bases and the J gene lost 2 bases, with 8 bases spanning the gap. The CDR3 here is CASSYRANTEAFF. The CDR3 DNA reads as TGCGCCAGCAGCTACAGGGCCAACACTGAAGCTTTCTTT.

The CDR3: CASRGQSNTEAFF. The CDR3 bases are TGCGCCAGCCGGGGACAGTCTAACACTGAAGCTTTCTTT. The chain employs TRBV10-2 and TRBJ1-1, with 7 bases matching TRBD1. J lost 2 bases, V lost 8 bases, and 5 bases had no gene match. The CDR3 has 13 residues. CDR1 is WSHSY and CDR2 is SAAADI in the germline V gene.